Listed here are 7 T cell receptor beta chains from one sample, sequenced in a study of T cell responses to AZD1222 COVID-19 vaccine. Method: immunoSEQ multiplex PCR; TCRdb's copy keeps in-frame clones and lacks some. The table shows approximately 140,000 clones, with about 92% occurring only once. The sequencing used peripheral blood, collected on day 0 of MenACWY control vaccination. All receptors derive from an adult in good health.

The J gene is TRBJ1-1, the V gene TRBV13, with D perhaps TRBD1 (5 bases). This CDR3 comprises 15 residues. Trimming took 4 bases from V and 2 from J, leaving 14 bases between them. Germline loops: CDR1 PRHDT, CDR2 FYEKMQ (reference sequence). CDR3: CASSSWTGGNTEAFF. The CDR3 bases are TGTGCCAGCAGCTCATGGACGGGGGGAAACACTGAAGCTTTCTTT.

V is TRBV6-2 or TRBV6-3 and J is TRBJ1-1; 8 bases line up with TRBD1. This CDR3 comprises 11 residues. The V gene's germline CDR1 is MNHEY and CDR2 SVGEGT. After removal of 6 bases from V and 9 bases from J, the junction contained 3 bases not matched to a gene. CDR3 sequence: CASSRDRKAFF. The CDR3 DNA sequence: TGTGCCAGCAGCCGGGACAGGAAAGCTTTCTTT.

This rearrangement joins TRBV27 to TRBJ1-1, with TRBD1 as a possible D gene (5 bases). Germline V gene data show CDR1 as MNHEY and CDR2 as SMNVEV (reference sequence). V was cut by 5 bases and J by 1 base, with 14 bases left in between. This CDR3 is 15 amino acids long. The CDR3 nucleotides are TGTGCCAGCAGTAAAGGACAAAGGGGGAACACTGAAGCTTTCTTT. Translated: CASSKGQRGNTEAFF.

This chain uses TRBV4-1 with TRBJ1-4; 10 bases fit TRBD1. V lost 2 bases, J lost 8 bases, and 5 bases stayed unmatched. This CDR3 comprises 15 residues. Germline lookup yields CDR1 MGHRA and CDR2 YSYEKL. The CDR3 region is CASSQQDRGKEKLFF. CDR3 nucleotides: TGCGCCAGCAGCCAACAGGACAGGGGGAAGGAAAAACTGTTTTTT.

V usage is TRBV2 and J usage is TRBJ1-2; 8 positions agree with TRBD1. The CDR3 has 14 amino acids. The J segment lost 8 bases and the V segment lost 1 base, leaving 6 bases of the junction unmatched. Germline V gene data show CDR1 as SNHLY and CDR2 as FYNNEI. CDR3 loop: CASSEVLGTGGYTF. The CDR3 nucleotides are TGTGCCAGCAGTGAAGTGCTTGGGACAGGCGGCTACACCTTC.

This chain links TRBV28 with TRBJ1-2; no clear D gene. From germline, CDR1 is MDHEN and CDR2 SYDVKM. This CDR3 comprises 14 residues. Deletions cut 6 bases from V and 4 bases from J, with 15 bases between. The DNA for the CDR3 is TGTGCCAGCAGCCGCACTGTAGACGGCTATGGCTACACCTTC. It translates to CASSRTVDGYGYTF.

This rearrangement joins TRBV28 to TRBJ2-1; TRBD2 is a possible D gene (5 bases). Trimming took 6 bases from V and 5 from J, leaving 11 bases between them. The CDR3 loop spans 13 amino acids. Germline V gene lookup returns CDR1 MDHEN and CDR2 SYDVKM. Here the CDR3 reads CASRPGLHNEQFF. The DNA of the CDR3 is TGTGCCAGCAGACCCGGACTTCACAATGAGCAGTTCTTC.